These T cell receptor beta chains were read from a single sample in a study of blood T cell repertoires in COVID-19. Clones were read by immunoSEQ multiplex PCR, and TCRdb kept only the in-frame ones, dropping some. The table has fewer than 250,000 clones, approximately 85% seen once. The specimen sequenced was peripheral blood. The receptors shown here come from a woman in her 70s with acute or convalescent COVID-19. CDR3s include the opening cysteine and the closing phenylalanine or tryptophan. A D gene is named only where the DNA matches it firmly. The size entry is marked missing in some rows and otherwise reads once, few, many or a size class.

cdr3_nt	cdr3_aa	j_call	clone_size	v_call	d_call
TGTGCCAGCAGCCTGGACAGGTTGGCCACTGAAGCTTTCTTT	CASSLDRLATEAFF	TRBJ1-1	few	TRBV7-2	TRBD1
TGCAGTGCTACGGGCAATGAGCAGTTCTTC	CSATGNEQFF	TRBJ2-1	-	TRBV20-1	-
TGTGCCAGCACCCTACCGGATTGGGGGGGCGCTTTCTTT	CASTLPDWGGAFF	TRBJ1-1	-	TRBV28	-
TGTGCCAGCAGCAGGACAGTGAACACTGAAGCTTTCTTT	CASSRTVNTEAFF	TRBJ1-1	-	TRBV13	-
TGTGCCATCAAACTGACCTCAGGGGACTACGAGCAGTACTTC	CAIKLTSGDYEQYF	TRBJ2-7	once	TRBV10-3	-
TGTGCCAGCAGCGGAGGGACAGGGGCAGATACGCAGTATTTT	CASSGGTGADTQYF	TRBJ2-3	once	TRBV5-5	TRBD1
TGTGCCAGTAGTATCAACAGGGACTATGGCTACACCTTC	CASSINRDYGYTF	TRBJ1-2	-	TRBV19	-
TGTGCCAGCAGCTCTGACAGGGGAGGTTCAGGAGAGACCCAGTACTTC	CASSSDRGGSGETQYF	TRBJ2-5	-	TRBV7-8	TRBD1
TGTGCCAGCAGTCGGTATGGCTACACCTTC	CASSRYGYTF	TRBJ1-2	-	TRBV6-8	-
TGTGCCAGCAGTCCACACTTTGGGAAGCAGGGAGGTAGCGCTGAAGCTTTCTTT	CASSPHFGKQGGSAEAFF	TRBJ1-1	-	TRBV28	-
TGTGCCAGCTCATTAACCGGGACAGGGGCGACAGAGGATGGCTACACCTTC	CASSLTGTGATEDGYTF	TRBJ1-2	-	TRBV18	TRBD1
TGTGCCAGCACCGAGACAGGGAGTCATGGCTACACCTTC	CASTETGSHGYTF	TRBJ1-2	-	TRBV19	TRBD1
TGTGCCAGCAGCTTCTCCGTTGGCCTCGTTTCCTACGAGCAGTACTTC	CASSFSVGLVSYEQYF	TRBJ2-7	-	TRBV7-7	-
TGTGCCAGCAGCTTGGGCCAGCGGGGAAGGGATACGCAGTATTTT	CASSLGQRGRDTQYF	TRBJ2-3	-	TRBV5-6	TRBD2
TGTGCCTGGAGTGTTAGTGGAAACACCATATATTTT	CAWSVSGNTIYF	TRBJ1-3	few	TRBV30	-
TGTGCCAGCAGCGCGGTACAGGGTGGTAGTTCACCCCTCCACTTT	CASSAVQGGSSPLHF	TRBJ1-6	-	TRBV7-9	-
TGCGCCAGCAGCCAAGAAACCGGCCAGGGGGTCCTAAATCAGCCCCAGCATTTT	CASSQETGQGVLNQPQHF	TRBJ1-5	-	TRBV4-1	TRBD1
TGTGCCAGCCTCCGCTCAGGGAACTATGGCTACACCTTC	CASLRSGNYGYTF	TRBJ1-2	-	TRBV7-2	-
TGTGCCAGCAGTCCCGGAAGGGGGCGGAATGAAAAACTGTTTTTT	CASSPGRGRNEKLFF	TRBJ1-4	-	TRBV6-2/TRBV6-3	TRBD1
TGTGCCAGCAGTTCAGGGGGGCACCCCTACGAGCAGTACTTC	CASSSGGHPYEQYF	TRBJ2-7	-	TRBV6-2/TRBV6-3	-
TGTGCCAGCAGCCACGCTCCTTTGACATCTCACACTGAAGCTTTCTTT	CASSHAPLTSHTEAFF	TRBJ1-1	-	TRBV3-1/TRBV3-2	-
TGTGCCAGCAGGGTACAGGGGGGAAGCTATGGCTACACCTTC	CASRVQGGSYGYTF	TRBJ1-2	-	TRBV2	TRBD1
TGTGCCAGCTCACCCGGGGGGTCGGACACCGGGGAGCTGTTTTTT	CASSPGGSDTGELFF	TRBJ2-2	-	TRBV18	TRBD2
TGTGCCAGCACCCCGACAGGAGACACTAACTATGGCTACACCTTC	CASTPTGDTNYGYTF	TRBJ1-2	-	TRBV6-4	-
TGCGCCAGCAGCTTGCGGCGGGGGGAGGCGAACACCGGGGAGCTGTTTTTT	CASSLRRGEANTGELFF	TRBJ2-2	few	TRBV5-1	TRBD2
TGCGCCAGCAAGGGGGGGACAGGGGAATATGAAAAACTGTTTTTT	CASKGGTGEYEKLFF	TRBJ1-4	-	TRBV5-1	TRBD1
TGCAGCGCGCGACAGGGGGTCGACTATGGCTACACCTTC	CSARQGVDYGYTF	TRBJ1-2	-	TRBV29-1	TRBD1
TGCAGCGTTGAAGTGGGGTCCTCGCGGGGGCTCCGGAGCACCGGGGAGCTGTTTTTT	CSVEVGSSRGLRSTGELFF	TRBJ2-2	few	TRBV29-1	-
TGTGCCAGCAGCAGGCCGGGACAGAGATATAATTCACCCCTCCACTTT	CASSRPGQRYNSPLHF	TRBJ1-6	-	TRBV5-6	TRBD1
TGTGCCAGCAGCGCTAGCGGGGGGGCGGGCGAGCAGTACTTC	CASSASGGAGEQYF	TRBJ2-7	-	TRBV7-8	TRBD2
TGTGCCAGCAGTCCTGACAGGGGTTCCTACGAGCAGTACTTC	CASSPDRGSYEQYF	TRBJ2-7	-	TRBV28	TRBD1
TGTGCCACTCTCGGGACTAGTCCCTACAATGAGCAGTTCTTC	CATLGTSPYNEQFF	TRBJ2-1	-	TRBV19	TRBD2
TGTGCCAGTAGTATAGTCGAGAGTTACAATCAGCCCCAGCATTTT	CASSIVESYNQPQHF	TRBJ1-5	-	TRBV19	-
TGTGCCAGCAGCTTAGCGCTGGGGGGAGGCACTGGAAACACCATATATTTT	CASSLALGGGTGNTIYF	TRBJ1-3	-	TRBV7-9	-
TGTGCCAGCCAAACAGGATCTAACACTGAAGCTTTCTTT	CASQTGSNTEAFF	TRBJ1-1	once	TRBV6-5	-
TGTGCTAGTGGTTTGGGTATACAGGGGGATGGCTACACCTTC	CASGLGIQGDGYTF	TRBJ1-2	-	TRBV12-5	TRBD1
TGTGCCACCAGCAGAGTCGCGATGAACACTGAAGCTTTCTTT	CATSRVAMNTEAFF	TRBJ1-1	-	TRBV15	-
TGCGCCAGCTTTGAGAGCTATGGCTACACCTTC	CASFESYGYTF	TRBJ1-2	-	TRBV23-1	-
TGTGCCAGCAGCTCCCCCGGCAGGGGCCAAGAGACCCAGTACTTC	CASSSPGRGQETQYF	TRBJ2-5	-	TRBV7-2	-
TGTGCCAGCAGCTTGGGTGACAGGGGGGGGACTGAAGCTTTCTTT	CASSLGDRGGTEAFF	TRBJ1-1	-	TRBV5-4	TRBD1
TGTGCCAGCAGCTTAGGGGGCGGGGACACAGATACGCAGTATTTT	CASSLGGGDTDTQYF	TRBJ2-3	-	TRBV11-1	-
TGTGCCAGCAGCTTGGTGGACAGGGAAAATGAAAAACTGTTTTTT	CASSLVDRENEKLFF	TRBJ1-4	-	TRBV5-5	TRBD1
TGTGCCAGCAGTAGCCTCGGACTGAACACCGGGGAGCTGTTTTTT	CASSSLGLNTGELFF	TRBJ2-2	-	TRBV6-5	-
TGTGCCAGCAGTTTCGCCACAGGGGTAACTCACGGCTACACCTTC	CASSFATGVTHGYTF	TRBJ1-2	-	TRBV27	TRBD1